Each of the 17 T cell receptor beta chains below was sequenced from the same sample in a study of blood T cell repertoires in COVID-19. Method: immunoSEQ multiplex PCR; TCRdb's copy keeps in-frame clones and lacks some. The sample holds 60,000 to 90,000 clones, about 74% seen once. The specimen sequenced was peripheral blood. These receptors were taken from a human donor with acute or convalescent COVID-19. The donor label of this sample is uncertain.

This chain joins TRBV3-1 (or the pseudogene TRBV3-2) and TRBJ2-3, with D tentatively TRBD1 (6 bases). Germline CDR1 LGHDT, CDR2 YNNKEL (reference sequence). The CDR3 covers 15 residues. Trimming pared 2 bases from V and 6 bases from J, leaving 15 bases between. The chain's CDR3 is CASSQLQGARDTQYF. The DNA of the CDR3 is TGTGCCAGCAGCCAATTACAGGGTGCGCGGGATACGCAGTATTTT.

The chain carries TRBV24-1 and TRBJ2-2; a weak D match, TRBD2 (6 bases). V was pared by 3 bases and J by 0 bases, with 7 bases between. This CDR3 region has 15 residues. Germline V gene sequence: CDR1 KGHDR, CDR2 SFDVKD. The CDR3: CATSDPSANTGELFF. As DNA, the CDR3 is TGTGCCACCAGTGATCCTAGCGCGAACACCGGGGAGCTGTTTTTT.

The J gene is TRBJ2-1, the V gene TRBV7-8; D may be TRBD2 (7 bases). There are 17 residues in the CDR3. CDR1 and CDR2 from the germline V gene are SGHVS and FQNEAQ. V lost 2 bases and J 10 bases, leaving 24 bases between the germline ends. The CDR3 coding sequence is TGTGCCAGCAGCTTACCCCGAGGGGGGGCGGGACAATGGGAGCAGTTCTTC. It encodes CASSLPRGGAGQWEQFF. Complete variable domain (other parts from reference TRBV7-8 and TRBJ2-1): GAGVSQSPRYKVAKRGQDVALRCDPISGHVSLFWYQQALGQGPEFLTYFQNEAQLDKSGLPSDRFFAERPEGSVSTLKIQRTQQEDSAVYLCASSLPRGGAGQWEQFFGPGTRLTVL.

The CDR3 DNA follows: TGTGCCAGCAGCTTAGATACAGTTATGTTGGGCTACACCTTC. Its translation is CASSLDTVMLGYTF. The chain couples TRBV7-2 to TRBJ1-2; unclear D gene. The CDR3 runs 14 residues. CDR1 SGHTA and CDR2 FQGNSA come from the germline V gene. V was pared by 1 base and J by 8 bases, with 14 bases between.

The rearrangement uses TRBV5-1 and TRBJ2-7; TRBD2 aligns across 9 bases. The junction had 6 bases not matched to a gene; V was cut back by 0 bases and J by 5 bases. CDR3 length: 15 residues. The germline V gene encodes CDR1 SGHRS and CDR2 YFSETQ. CDR3 in DNA: TGCGCCAGCAGCTTGGGGCTAGCGGGAATCGACGAGCAGTACTTC. Translation: CASSLGLAGIDEQYF.

The chain recombines TRBV2 with TRBJ1-6; 7 positions agree with TRBD1. Germline loops: CDR1 SNHLY, CDR2 FYNNEI. This CDR3 contains 13 residues. The J segment lost 9 bases and the V segment lost 7 bases, leaving 6 bases of the junction unmatched. The CDR3: CASMITGVSPLHF. In nucleotides, the CDR3 is TGTGCCAGCATGATTACAGGGGTTTCACCCCTCCACTTT. Complete variable domain (other parts from reference TRBV2 and TRBJ1-6): EPEVTQTPSHQVTQMGQEVILRCVPISNHLYFYWYRQILGQKVEFLVSFYNNEISEKSEIFDDQFSVERPDGSNFTLKIRSTKLEDSAMYFCASMITGVSPLHFGNGTRLTVT.

This clone was observed a handful of times. The chain joins TRBV30 to TRBJ1-4, with 7 bases lining up with TRBD1. In germline, CDR1 is GTSNPN, CDR2 SVGIG (reference sequence). This CDR3 contains 12 residues. With V trimmed by 6 bases and J by 8 bases, 6 bases remained unmatched. As DNA, the CDR3 is TGTGCCTGCCATACGGGACAGGAAAAACTGTTTTTT. Translated: CACHTGQEKLFF.

This chain connects TRBV7-9 to TRBJ2-2, with TRBD2 as a possible D gene (7 bases). With 6 bases removed from V and 3 bases from J, the gap between germline ends came to 14 bases. The CDR3 sequence is 15 residues long. The V gene's germline CDR1 is SEHNR and CDR2 FQNEAQ (reference sequence). DNA for the CDR3: TGTGCCAGCAGACCAAGGGGGAGGGACACCGGGGAGCTGTTTTTT. This translates into CASRPRGRDTGELFF. Filled out from reference TRBV7-9 and TRBJ2-2, the complete variable domain reads DTGVSQNPRHKITKRGQNVTFRCDPISEHNRLYWYRQTLGQGPEFLTYFQNEAQLEKSRLLSDRFSAERPKGSFSTLEIQRTEQGDSAMYLCASRPRGRDTGELFFGEGSRLTVL.

This clone has only one observation. The rearrangement links TRBV6-1 to TRBJ1-1; 9 nucleotides agree with TRBD1. The V gene end was trimmed by 1 base and the J gene end by 5 bases; junction bases not matched to a gene: 5. The CDR3 sequence is 15 residues long. Per germline, CDR1 MNHNS and CDR2 SASEGT. CDR3 in DNA: TGTGCCAGCAGTGAAGTGGGGACAGGGAGGACTGAAGCTTTCTTT. Translation gives CASSEVGTGRTEAFF.

This sequence joins TRBV11-2 and TRBJ1-5; 9 positions match TRBD1. V trimming: 5 bases; J trimming: 2 bases; junction bases outside the gene matches: 4. In germline, CDR1 is SGHAT, CDR2 FQNNGV. There are 15 residues in the CDR3. The CDR3 loop reads CASSADRGGNQPQHF. DNA for the CDR3: TGTGCCAGCAGCGCGGACAGGGGCGGCAATCAGCCCCAGCATTTT.

This chain links TRBV7-2 with TRBJ2-2, with unresolved D. This CDR3 spans 13 amino acids. Germline values: CDR1 SGHTA, CDR2 FQGNSA. The ends were cut back, 5 bases at V and 7 bases at J, with 11 bases in the middle. The CDR3 region has the DNA TGTGCCAGCAGCCCGGGTAACGGCGGGGAGCTGTTTTTT. Translation gives CASSPGNGGELFF.

The chain uses TRBV7-8 and TRBJ1-2, with D possibly matching TRBD1 (6 bases). Trimming stripped 2 bases from V and 6 bases from J, with 13 bases between. The germline V gene has CDR1 SGHVS and CDR2 FQNEAQ. The CDR3 runs to 14 residues. The CDR3 bases are TGTGCCAGCAGCTTAACACAGGGTGGGAATGGCTACACCTTC. Encoded protein: CASSLTQGGNGYTF.

The chain joins TRBV6-5 to TRBJ2-2; possible D gene TRBD1, 6 bases. The CDR3 covers 14 residues. The V end was cut by 5 bases, the J end by 6 bases, with 13 bases between. In germline, CDR1 is MNHEY, CDR2 SVGAGI. CDR3 nucleotides: TGTGCCAGCAGTATCCGAGGGGGTGCCGGGGAGCTGTTTTTT. This translates into CASSIRGGAGELFF.

The V gene is TRBV19, the J gene TRBJ2-7, with D maybe TRBD2 (6 bases). Trimming cost V 2 bases and J 1 base, with 15 bases left between them. Germline V gene lookup returns CDR1 LNHDA and CDR2 SQIVND (reference sequence). CDR3 length: 16 residues. The CDR3 sequence: CASSIYSMAGSYEQYF. For the CDR3, the DNA is TGTGCCAGTAGTATATATAGCATGGCGGGGTCCTACGAGCAGTACTTC.

The table lists this clone with a count of one. The genes are TRBV2 and TRBJ2-7, with 10 bases matching TRBD2. Looked up from germline, CDR1 is SNHLY and CDR2 is FYNNEI. Trimming removed 7 bases from V and 5 bases from J; junction bases left unmatched: 11. This CDR3 contains 15 residues. CDR3 amino acids: CASKREGAGRNEQYF. The CDR3 DNA is TGTGCCAGCAAGCGGGAGGGAGCAGGTCGCAACGAGCAGTACTTC.

This chain joins TRBV2 and TRBJ1-4; D is unclear. Germline CDR1 is SNHLY and CDR2 is FYNNEI. The V gene lost 5 bases and the J gene lost 0 bases, with 4 bases spanning the gap. The CDR3 extends over 13 amino acids. CDR3 in amino acids: CASSYATNEKLFF. The CDR3 nucleotides are TGTGCCAGCAGTTATGCAACTAATGAAAAACTGTTTTTT.

This sequence joins TRBV6-2 or TRBV6-3 and TRBJ2-1; tentatively, D is TRBD1 (5 bases). V was trimmed by 4 bases and J by 0 bases, leaving 10 bases between them. This CDR3 has 15 amino acids. Germline CDR1 and CDR2: MNHEY and SVGEGT. CDR3 residues: CASSLRGLSYNEQFF. The DNA of the CDR3 is TGTGCCAGCAGTTTAAGGGGCCTCTCCTACAATGAGCAGTTCTTC.